Listed below are T cell receptor beta chains from one sample, sequenced in a study of blood T cell repertoires in COVID-19. Data came from immunoSEQ multiplex PCR; TCRdb stores just in-frame clones and leaves some out. The profile shows 130,000 to 150,000 clones, 89% of them singletons. The specimen was peripheral blood. The origin of the receptors is a human donor in a cohort sampled during active COVID-19. Each CDR3 is given with its conserved first and last residue. A D gene is named only where the DNA matches it firmly. Size is stated for part of the rows, as once, few or many counts, or as a class when the clone is expanded.

TRBJ1-2 | - | TRBV19 | TRBD1 | TGTGCCAGTAGTCCCAGGGGACAGGGAGACTATGGCTACACCTTC | CASSPRGQGDYGYTF
TRBJ1-1 | - | TRBV7-9 | - | TGTGCCAGCAGCCCACCCGGGTATAGGACTGAAGCTTTCTTT | CASSPPGYRTEAFF
TRBJ2-1 | once | TRBV19 | TRBD2 | TGTGCCAGTAGTATGATTGGGACTATCGATGAGCAGTTCTTC | CASSMIGTIDEQFF
TRBJ2-7 | - | TRBV19 | - | TGTGCCAGTAGTATAGATCTGAACCGGGTCGAGCAGTACTTC | CASSIDLNRVEQYF
TRBJ2-5 | - | TRBV7-8 | TRBD2 | TGTGCCAGCAGCCTCGGGACTAGTTGGGAGACCCAGTACTTC | CASSLGTSWETQYF
TRBJ2-7 | - | TRBV6-2/TRBV6-3 | - | TGTGCCAGCAGCCCTTTGGGGGAGGTGTCCTACGAGCAGTACTTC | CASSPLGEVSYEQYF
TRBJ2-1 | - | TRBV19 | TRBD2 | TGTGCCAGTAGTGTTAGCGGGGGAACCTACAATGAGCAGTTCTTC | CASSVSGGTYNEQFF
TRBJ1-1 | once | TRBV21-1 | - | TGTGCCAGCAGCACCCCGGGGGGGGGTGAAACTGAAGCTTTCTTT | CASSTPGGGETEAFF
TRBJ1-2 | once | TRBV11-2 | - | TGTGCCAGCAGCTTAGCAGGGGATAACTATGGCTACACCTTC | CASSLAGDNYGYTF
TRBJ2-1 | - | TRBV5-8 | TRBD1 | TGTGCCAGCAGACCTAACAGGGGCTACAATGAGCAGTTCTTC | CASRPNRGYNEQFF
TRBJ1-5 | - | TRBV6-5 | - | TGTGCCAGCAGGACGGTGCAGGGCCCTAGTCAGCCCCAGCATTTT | CASRTVQGPSQPQHF
TRBJ1-5 | - | TRBV4-3 | TRBD1 | TGCGCCAGCAGCCCCAGGACAGGTAATCAGCCCCAGCATTTT | CASSPRTGNQPQHF
TRBJ2-2 | - | TRBV7-3 | - | TGTGCCAGCAGCTTCGCCCCCCGGGGGGCCTCCGGGGAGCTGTTTTTT | CASSFAPRGASGELFF
TRBJ1-5 | few | TRBV27 | TRBD1 | TGTGCCAGCAGTTTAGGCAGGGGGCGTCAGCCCCAGCATTTT | CASSLGRGRQPQHF
TRBJ2-1 | - | TRBV5-1 | TRBD1 | TGCGCCAGCAGCGTACGGGACAGGGGAATACTGTTCTTC | CASSVRDRGILFF
TRBJ1-2 | - | TRBV9 | TRBD1 | TGTGCCAGCAGCACACTGCCAGGGGGCGACTATGGCTACACCTTC | CASSTLPGGDYGYTF
TRBJ1-2 | - | TRBV5-8 | TRBD1 | TGTGCCAGCAGCTTGCGACAGGGCTATGGCTACACCTTC | CASSLRQGYGYTF
TRBJ1-6 | - | TRBV5-4 | TRBD1 | TGTGCCAGCAGCTTTACAGGGGGTAATTCACCCCTCCACTTT | CASSFTGGNSPLHF
TRBJ1-1 | - | TRBV6-1 | - | TGTGCCAGCAGTGAACAGGATGCAGGGGTAACTGAAGCTTTCTTT | CASSEQDAGVTEAFF
TRBJ2-5 | - | TRBV7-3 | TRBD1 | TGTGCCAGCAGCTTACGGACAGGGCAACAAGAGACCCAGTACTTC | CASSLRTGQQETQYF
TRBJ2-3 | - | TRBV9 | - | TGTGCCAGCAGCTCAAGTCCAGGGAACACAGATACGCAGTATTTT | CASSSSPGNTDTQYF
TRBJ2-3 | - | TRBV5-4 | TRBD2 | TGTGCCAGCAGCTTGGCCGGGGGGGGCACAGATACGCAGTATTTT | CASSLAGGGTDTQYF
TRBJ2-7 | - | TRBV11-2 | TRBD1 | TGTGCCAGCAGCACCCGGACAGGGGTGGGATACGAGCAGTACTTC | CASSTRTGVGYEQYF
TRBJ2-2 | - | TRBV2 | - | TGTGCCAGCAGTGAATGGGGCCACACCGGGGAGCTGTTTTTT | CASSEWGHTGELFF
TRBJ1-2 | - | TRBV10-3 | - | TGTGCCATCAGTGCGCAGGGGACTAACTATGGCTACACCTTC | CAISAQGTNYGYTF
TRBJ2-2 | - | TRBV6-1 | - | TGTGCCAGCAGTGAGTTCTCTAGGCCGATAACCGGGGAGCTGTTTTTT | CASSEFSRPITGELFF